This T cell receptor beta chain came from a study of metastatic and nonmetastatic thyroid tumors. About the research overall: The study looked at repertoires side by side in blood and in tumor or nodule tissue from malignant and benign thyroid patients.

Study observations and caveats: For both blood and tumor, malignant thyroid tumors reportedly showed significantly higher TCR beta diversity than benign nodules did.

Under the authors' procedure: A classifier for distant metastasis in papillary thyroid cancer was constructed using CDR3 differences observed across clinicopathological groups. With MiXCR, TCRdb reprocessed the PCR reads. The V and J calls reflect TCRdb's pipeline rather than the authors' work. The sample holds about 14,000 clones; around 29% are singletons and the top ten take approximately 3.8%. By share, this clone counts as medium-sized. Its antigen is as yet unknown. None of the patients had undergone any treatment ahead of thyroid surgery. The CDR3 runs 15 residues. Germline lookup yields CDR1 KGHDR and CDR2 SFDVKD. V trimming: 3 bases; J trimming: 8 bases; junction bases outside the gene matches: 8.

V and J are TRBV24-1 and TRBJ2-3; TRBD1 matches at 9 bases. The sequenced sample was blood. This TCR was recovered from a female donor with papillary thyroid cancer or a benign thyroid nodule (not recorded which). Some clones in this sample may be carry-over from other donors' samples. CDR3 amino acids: CATSDVPGQGGTQYF. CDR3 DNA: TGTGCCACCAGTGATGTCCCGGGACAGGGCGGTACGCAGTATTTT.